A selection of T cell receptor beta chains follows, all from one sample in a study of blood T cell repertoires in COVID-19. The data were produced by immunoSEQ multiplex PCR, yet TCRdb's version contains in-frame clones alone and is incomplete. The data contain about 360,000 clones, 85% to 90% of them singletons. Source material: peripheral blood. The receptors stem from a human donor in a cohort sampled during active COVID-19. The CDR3 runs from the conserved cysteine through the conserved F or W. The order of the fields is D gene, V gene, clone size, J gene, CDR3 protein, CDR3 DNA. The D gene is left open where the match is weak. The listing skips clone size in some rows; elsewhere it reads once, few, many or a size class.

.,TRBV9,few,TRBJ2-2,CASSATETPDTGELFF,TGTGCCAGCAGCGCCACCGAGACACCAGACACCGGGGAGCTGTTTTTT
TRBD2,TRBV7-2,.,TRBJ2-1,CASSTSWTSGSNEQFF,TGTGCCAGCAGTACCTCGTGGACTAGCGGGAGTAATGAGCAGTTCTTC
.,TRBV5-1,.,TRBJ2-1,CASRKLGLADNEQFF,TGCGCCAGCAGAAAGCTTGGTCTAGCTGACAATGAGCAGTTCTTC
TRBD2,TRBV7-7,once,TRBJ2-5,CASSPASWTSGGSETQYF,TGTGCTAGCAGCCCCGCTTCCTGGACTAGCGGGGGGTCAGAGACCCAGTACTTC
TRBD2,TRBV7-3,once,TRBJ2-3,CASSLRLADTDTQYF,TGTGCCAGCAGCTTACGACTAGCGGACACAGATACGCAGTATTTT
.,TRBV19,.,TRBJ1-6,CASSGGFPSPLHF,TGTGCCAGTAGCGGAGGCTTCCCTTCACCCCTCCACTTT
.,TRBV18,once,TRBJ2-1,CASSRAVSNEQFF,TGTGCCAGCTCACGAGCCGTCTCCAATGAGCAGTTCTTC
TRBD2,TRBV18,.,TRBJ2-1,CASSLGREYNEQFF,TGTGCCAGCTCACTTGGGCGGGAGTACAATGAGCAGTTCTTC
.,TRBV10-3,.,TRBJ1-4,CAISEGGGGRAEKLFF,TGTGCCATCAGTGAGGGAGGGGGGGGCCGTGCTGAAAAACTGTTTTTT
.,TRBV29-1,.,TRBJ2-2,CSAKTRQTGELFF,TGCAGCGCTAAAACTCGACAGACCGGGGAGCTGTTTTTT
.,TRBV7-9,.,TRBJ1-3,CASSPRTDAYTIYF,TGTGCCAGCAGCCCCCGGACAGACGCATACACCATATATTTT
.,TRBV7-2,few,TRBJ1-3,CASSSDYRAGNTIYF,TGTGCCAGCAGCTCAGACTACAGGGCTGGAAACACCATATATTTT
.,TRBV7-8,once,TRBJ2-3,CASSLSGSTDTQYF,TGTGCCAGCAGCTTAAGCGGGAGCACAGATACGCAGTATTTT
.,TRBV7-8,.,TRBJ1-4,CASSLVGGLSEKLFF,TGTGCCAGCAGCTTAGTCGGAGGGCTTAGTGAAAAACTGTTTTTT
TRBD1,TRBV5-1,once,TRBJ1-2,CASRPGQGARGYTF,TGCGCCAGCAGACCGGGACAGGGGGCGAGGGGCTACACCTTC
.,TRBV30,.,TRBJ2-4,CAWSRSGTEKNIQYF,TGTGCCTGGAGTCGCTCCGGGACTGAAAAAAACATTCAGTACTTC
TRBD1,TRBV28,.,TRBJ2-5,CASSFTGAETQYF,TGTGCCAGCAGTTTCACAGGGGCGGAGACCCAGTACTTC
TRBD1,TRBV7-8,.,TRBJ2-7,CASSSAPGGVHEQYF,TGTGCCAGCAGCTCTGCTCCAGGGGGTGTACACGAGCAGTACTTC
TRBD1,TRBV10-3,.,TRBJ2-4,CAISESIVGGAKNIQYF,TGTGCCATCAGTGAGTCGATTGTAGGGGGCGCCAAAAACATTCAGTACTTC
TRBD1,TRBV2,.,TRBJ1-4,CASSAGTGPEKLFF,TGTGCCAGCAGTGCCGGGACAGGGCCGGAAAAACTGTTTTTT
.,TRBV2,.,TRBJ1-4,CASSPGGTNEKLFF,TGTGCCAGCAGTCCGGGGGGGACTAATGAAAAACTGTTTTTT
TRBD1,TRBV7-3,once,TRBJ2-5,CASSLTGGAGETQYF,TGTGCCAGCAGCTTAACAGGGGGCGCAGGAGAGACCCAGTACTTC
TRBD1,TRBV18,.,TRBJ2-4,CASMDRGLNIQYF,TGTGCCAGCATGGACAGGGGGCTAAACATTCAGTACTTC
TRBD1,TRBV7-3,.,TRBJ2-1,CASSSGQGVDEQFF,TGTGCCAGCAGCTCGGGACAGGGTGTTGATGAGCAGTTCTTC
.,TRBV28,few,TRBJ2-7,CASSPPRGGSYEQYF,TGTGCCAGCAGTCCCCCCAGAGGTGGCTCCTACGAGCAGTACTTC
.,TRBV10-3,.,TRBJ2-3,CAISGRRTTSTDTQYF,TGTGCCATCAGTGGTCGCCGGACTACTAGCACAGATACGCAGTATTTT
TRBD2,TRBV13,.,TRBJ2-5,CASSFRTSGGAGETQYF,TGTGCCAGCAGCTTCCGGACTAGCGGGGGGGCCGGGGAGACCCAGTACTTC
.,TRBV30,.,TRBJ2-5,CAWSGPGVDVETQYF,TGTGCCTGGTCGGGCCCGGGGGTCGATGTGGAGACCCAGTACTTC
TRBD2,TRBV7-7,.,TRBJ2-5,CASSRGLAGGETQYF,TGTGCTAGCAGCCGGGGACTAGCGGGGGGTGAGACCCAGTACTTC
.,TRBV19,.,TRBJ2-6,CASSIEEGRGGANVLTF,TGTGCCAGTAGTATAGAAGAGGGAAGAGGAGGGGCCAACGTCCTGACTTTC
TRBD1,TRBV30,.,TRBJ1-5,CAWSVGQVGQPQHF,TGTGCCTGGAGTGTAGGACAGGTCGGTCAGCCCCAGCATTTT
.,TRBV10-3,few,TRBJ2-1,CAISGGARNEQFF,TGTGCCATCAGTGGGGGAGCGAGGAATGAGCAGTTCTTC
.,TRBV28,.,TRBJ1-5,CASIGADYQPQHF,TGTGCCAGCATAGGAGCGGATTATCAGCCCCAGCATTTT
TRBD1,TRBV9,.,TRBJ2-1,CASSSSDRPYSYNEQFF,TGTGCCAGCAGCTCTTCGGACAGGCCCTACTCCTACAATGAGCAGTTCTTC
.,TRBV5-1,.,TRBJ1-3,CASSLDPGGNTIYF,TGCGCCAGCAGCTTGGACCCGGGAGGAAACACCATATATTTT
.,TRBV29-1,.,TRBJ1-1,CSVTGGQPGFNTEAFF,TGCAGCGTTACCGGGGGGCAGCCGGGATTCAACACTGAAGCTTTCTTT
TRBD2,TRBV9,.,TRBJ2-1,CASSHGTSGANNEQFF,TGTGCCAGCAGCCACGGGACTAGCGGGGCCAACAATGAGCAGTTCTTC
.,TRBV27,.,TRBJ1-3,CASSLFGGAGNTIYF,TGTGCCAGCAGTTTATTCGGGGGAGCTGGAAACACCATATATTTT
.,TRBV19,.,TRBJ2-3,CASSATRGSTDTQYF,TGTGCCAGTAGCGCAACCCGGGGTAGCACAGATACGCAGTATTTT
TRBD2,TRBV4-2,few,TRBJ2-7,CASSTRDYPSYEQYF,TGTGCCAGCAGCACCCGGGACTACCCCTCCTACGAGCAGTACTTC
TRBD1,TRBV5-1,.,TRBJ2-3,CASSFRGNRDRLTDTQYF,TGCGCCAGCAGCTTCCGCGGAAACCGGGACAGGCTCACAGATACGCAGTATTTT
TRBD1,TRBV6-5,.,TRBJ2-1,CASIEQGSLNEQFF,TGTGCCAGCATCGAACAGGGGTCGCTCAATGAGCAGTTCTTC
.,TRBV6-1,.,TRBJ2-1,CASSEGGGGRNEQFF,TGTGCCAGCAGTGAAGGTGGGGGGGGCCGCAATGAGCAGTTCTTC
.,TRBV29-1,few,TRBJ1-1,CSVGGRFGTEAFF,TGCAGCGTTGGGGGGAGGTTCGGCACTGAAGCTTTCTTT
.,TRBV5-6,few,TRBJ2-7,CASSFSPSYEQYF,TGTGCCAGCAGCTTTTCCCCTTCCTACGAGCAGTACTTC
TRBD2,TRBV28,.,TRBJ2-3,CASRRLAGGGDTQYF,TGTGCCAGCCGAAGACTAGCGGGAGGAGGAGATACGCAGTATTTT
TRBD2,TRBV13,.,TRBJ2-7,CASSLGETSGRYEQYF,TGTGCCAGCAGCTTAGGAGAGACTAGCGGGCGCTACGAGCAGTACTTC